A selection of T cell receptor beta chains follows, all from one sample in a study of beta chain features in type 1 diabetes. Only in-frame clones appear in the TCRdb table, and some are missing; sequencing was by immunoSEQ multiplex PCR. Among nearly 350,000 clones listed, around 9% were seen once. Sequencing input: central memory CD4+ T cells from blood. The receptors were gathered from a man aged 25-40 years with type 1 diabetes. CDR3s include the opening cysteine and the closing phenylalanine or tryptophan. The order of the fields is D gene, clone size, J gene, V gene, CDR3 protein, CDR3 DNA. The D gene is left open where the match is weak. Clone size is not always given. Where it is, it says once, few, many or a class for expanded clones.

>TRBD1|few|TRBJ2-1|TRBV5-4
CASSLGTGGVGEQFF
TGTGCCAGCAGCTTGGGGACAGGGGGTGTGGGTGAGCAGTTCTTC
>.|.|TRBJ1-6|TRBV5-1
CASSLAVVNSPLHF
TGCGCCAGCAGCTTGGCCGTGGTCAATTCACCCCTCCACTTT
>.|many|TRBJ1-4|TRBV27
CASSRLFRGIGTNEKLFF
TGTGCCAGCAGTCGACTCTTCAGGGGTATTGGGACTAATGAAAAACTGTTTTTT
>TRBD1|few|TRBJ1-4|TRBV9
CASSVGRGRRDEKLFF
TGTGCCAGCAGCGTTGGAAGGGGGCGCAGGGATGAAAAACTGTTTTTT
>.|.|TRBJ2-7|TRBV7-9
CASRGPGNLYEQYF
TGTGCCAGCAGGGGGCCAGGAAACCTCTACGAGCAGTACTTC
>TRBD2|few|TRBJ2-3|TRBV5-4
CASSLLTSGGPTGTDTQYF
TGTGCCAGCAGCTTGTTGACTAGCGGGGGCCCCACGGGGACAGATACGCAGTATTTT
>.|.|TRBJ2-1|TRBV7-2
CASSLVGRRSSNEQFF
TGTGCCAGCAGCTTAGTCGGGCGGCGCTCGTCCAATGAGCAGTTCTTC
>TRBD2|.|TRBJ2-7|TRBV7-2
CASSSIAGGLYEQYF
TGTGCCAGCAGCTCCATAGCGGGGGGTCTCTACGAGCAGTACTTC
>.|few|TRBJ1-1|TRBV2
CASSASEGGTEAFF
TGTGCCAGCAGTGCCTCGGAGGGGGGGACTGAAGCTTTCTTT
>.|.|TRBJ1-4|TRBV11-2
CASSLGTVNEKLFF
TGTGCCAGCAGCTTAGGGACAGTCAATGAAAAACTGTTTTTT
>.|many|TRBJ2-5|TRBV4-3
CASSQDWTEQETQYF
TGCGCCAGCAGCCAAGATTGGACAGAACAAGAGACCCAGTACTTC
>.|.|TRBJ2-2|TRBV5-6
CASALTWTEGGELFF
TGTGCCAGCGCCCTGACCTGGACGGAAGGGGGGGAGCTGTTTTTT
>.|.|TRBJ2-5|TRBV6-6
CASSYSRGSGTQYF
TGTGCCAGCAGTTACTCACGGGGGAGTGGGACCCAGTACTTC
>TRBD1|many|TRBJ2-7|TRBV11-3
CASSGRGSEQYF
TGTGCCAGCAGCGGCAGGGGGAGCGAGCAGTACTTC
>.|.|TRBJ2-7|TRBV5-4
CASSFTGSEQYF
TGTGCCAGCAGCTTTACAGGGTCCGAGCAGTACTTC
>.|few|TRBJ1-2|TRBV29-1
CSVGGTANYGYTF
TGCAGCGTTGGAGGGACGGCCAACTATGGCTACACCTTC
>.|.|TRBJ1-1|TRBV7-2
CASSSRVPNTEAFF
TGTGCCAGCAGCAGCAGGGTGCCGAACACTGAAGCTTTCTTT
>.|many|TRBJ2-5|TRBV7-2
CASSLSPWETQYF
TGTGCCAGCAGCTTATCCCCGTGGGAGACCCAGTACTTC
>.|.|TRBJ1-1|TRBV7-2
CATRRWGLNTEAFF
TGTGCCACCAGAAGGTGGGGGCTGAACACTGAAGCTTTCTTT
>.|.|TRBJ2-3|TRBV10-3
CASSGSSHTQYF
TGTGCCAGCAGTGGATCTAGCCATACGCAGTATTTT
>.|.|TRBJ2-1|TRBV5-1
CASSLGGAANEQFF
TGCGCCAGCAGCTTGGGAGGGGCCGCCAATGAGCAGTTCTTC
>.|few|TRBJ2-6|TRBV7-2
CASSLAWRPSGANVLTF
TGTGCCAGCAGCTTAGCCTGGCGGCCCTCTGGGGCCAACGTCCTGACTTTC
>TRBD1|few|TRBJ1-4|TRBV30
CAWSPGARGNEKLFF
TGTGCCTGGAGTCCCGGGGCCAGGGGGAATGAAAAACTGTTTTTT
>TRBD1|.|TRBJ2-5|TRBV10-1
CASSPGQQETQYF
TGCGCCAGCAGCCCGGGACAGCAAGAGACCCAGTACTTC
>.|few|TRBJ2-6|TRBV11-2
CASSLRATGANVLTF
TGTGCCAGCAGCTTAAGGGCGACAGGGGCCAACGTCCTGACTTTC
>.|.|TRBJ1-1|TRBV29-1
CSVGRERGTEAFF
TGCAGCGTTGGGCGGGAACGGGGCACTGAAGCTTTCTTT
>TRBD1|.|TRBJ1-5|TRBV4-3
CASSLDRGAQPQHF
TGCGCCAGCAGCCTGGACAGGGGTGCTCAGCCCCAGCATTTT
>TRBD2|.|TRBJ2-1|TRBV29-1
CSVLPGLAAEQFF
TGCAGCGTACTCCCGGGACTAGCGGCCGAGCAGTTCTTC
>.|few|TRBJ1-1|TRBV7-2
CASSLAPGADTEAFF
TGTGCCAGCAGCTTAGCGCCTGGGGCGGACACTGAAGCTTTCTTT
>TRBD2|.|TRBJ2-3|TRBV6-1
CASRVPGTSSDTQYF
TGTGCCAGCAGAGTGCCCGGGACTAGCAGCGATACGCAGTATTTT
>.|.|TRBJ2-3|TRBV6-5
CASRTRTQRADTQYF
TGTGCCAGCAGGACAAGGACCCAACGGGCAGATACGCAGTATTTT
>TRBD1|.|TRBJ1-2|TRBV29-1
CSALDRARNGYTF
TGCAGCGCCCTAGACAGGGCTAGGAATGGCTACACCTTC
>TRBD2|.|TRBJ2-1|TRBV7-9
CASSSGTRAYNEQFF
TGTGCCAGCAGCTCCGGGACTAGGGCCTACAATGAGCAGTTCTTC
>.|many|TRBJ1-5|TRBV11-2
CASSLERGQPQHF
TGTGCCAGCAGCTTGGAGAGGGGACAGCCCCAGCATTTT
>.|few|TRBJ1-2|TRBV19
CASSLRGRIYGYTF
TGTGCCAGTAGTTTAAGAGGACGGATATATGGCTACACCTTC
>.|many|TRBJ1-6|TRBV28
CASTGQRVTLHF
TGTGCCAGCACTGGGCAGCGCGTGACCCTCCACTTT
>TRBD1|.|TRBJ1-4|TRBV28
CASSSAGDRGNEKLFF
TGTGCCAGCAGTTCCGCCGGGGACAGGGGCAATGAAAAACTGTTTTTT
>.|.|TRBJ2-1|TRBV28
CASSWDKQFF
TGTGCCAGCAGTTGGGACAAGCAGTTCTTC
>TRBD1|few|TRBJ2-1|TRBV7-2
CASSLPPGGFF
TGTGCCAGCAGCTTACCCCCAGGGGGGTTCTTC
>.|.|TRBJ2-3|TRBV7-2
CASSLETGQPLYDTQYF
TGTGCCAGCAGCTTAGAAACGGGGCAGCCTTTATATGATACGCAGTATTTT
>.|.|TRBJ1-2|TRBV6-6
CASSGARDYGYTF
TGTGCCAGCAGTGGGGCGCGGGACTATGGCTACACCTTC
>TRBD1|few|TRBJ2-7|TRBV28
CASSYTGTDYEQYF
TGTGCCAGCAGTTACACCGGGACAGACTACGAGCAGTACTTC
>.|.|TRBJ2-3|TRBV4-3
CASSQDLGPDTQYF
TGCGCCAGCAGCCAAGATCTGGGTCCAGATACGCAGTATTTT
>.|few|TRBJ2-7|TRBV29-1
CSAAGQTYEQYF
TGCAGCGCCGCGGGGCAGACCTACGAGCAGTACTTC
>.|many|TRBJ1-2|TRBV19
CAGWRVRYGYTF
TGTGCCGGTTGGAGGGTGCGCTATGGCTACACCTTC
>.|few|TRBJ2-5|TRBV15
CATSRRRRGLQETQYF
TGTGCCACCAGCAGGCGTAGGAGGGGCCTACAAGAGACCCAGTACTTC